The T cell receptor beta chain described here comes from a study of Ad26.COV2.S vaccination and SARS-CoV-2 variants. Whole-study context: Donor got 5x10^10 or 1x10^11 viral particles of Ad26.COV2.S. Study-wide findings and caveats: TCR breadth and depth estimates may have understated total T cell responses. With respect to non-spike TCR breadth, vaccine and placebo recipients were similar.

Sequenced by immunoSEQ multiplex PCR; TCRdb stores in-frame clones only, minus some. The sample shows about 440,000 clones, less than 95% of them seen only once. As for this clone: Its specificity is not known. Other DNA sequences in this sample translate to the same CDR3.

The treatment is: some 19 received Ad26.COV2.S at low or high dose, single or two shots; 5 received placebo; per-sample allocation not given. Vaccine and placebo recipients were sampled on day 63 after the first injection. The shot given was an Ad26 vector that makes Wuhan-strain SARS-CoV-2 spike. Looked up from germline, CDR1 is SGHTS and CDR2 is YDEGEE. The CDR3 length is 11 residues. V was pared by 0 bases and J by 3 bases, with 1 base between. The receptor was derived from a person between 18 and 65 years old who received the Ad26.COV2.S COVID-19 vaccine or a placebo. V gene TRBV5-8 combines with J gene TRBJ2-7; D remains ambiguous. Source: peripheral blood, taken in a trial of Ad26.COV2.S vaccine versus placebo. The CDR3 sequence: CASSLGYEQYF. DNA of the CDR3: TGTGCCAGCAGCTTGGGCTACGAGCAGTACTTC.